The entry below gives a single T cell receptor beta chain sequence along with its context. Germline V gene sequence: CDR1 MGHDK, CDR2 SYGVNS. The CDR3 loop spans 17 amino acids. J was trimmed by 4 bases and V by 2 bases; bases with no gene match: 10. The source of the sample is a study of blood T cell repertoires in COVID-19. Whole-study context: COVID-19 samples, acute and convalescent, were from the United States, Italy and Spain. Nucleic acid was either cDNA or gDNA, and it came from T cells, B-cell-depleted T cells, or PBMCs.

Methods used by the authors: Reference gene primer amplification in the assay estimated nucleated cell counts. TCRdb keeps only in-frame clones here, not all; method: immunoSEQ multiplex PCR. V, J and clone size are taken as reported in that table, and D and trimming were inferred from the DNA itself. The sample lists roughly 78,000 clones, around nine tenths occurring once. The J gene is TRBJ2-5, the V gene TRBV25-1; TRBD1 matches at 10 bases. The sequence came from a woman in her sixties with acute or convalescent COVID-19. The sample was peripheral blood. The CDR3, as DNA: TGTGCCAGCAGTGAAGGGACAGGGGCGGTTCGGAGAGAGACCCAGTACTTC. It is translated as CASSEGTGAVRRETQYF. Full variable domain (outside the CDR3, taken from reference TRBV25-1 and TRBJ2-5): EADIYQTPRYLVIGTGKKITLECSQTMGHDKMYWYQQDPGMELHLIHYSYGVNSTEKGDLSSESTVSRIRTEHFPLTLESARPSHTSQYLCASSEGTGAVRRETQYFGPGTRLLVL.